These 17 T cell receptor beta chains were sequenced from one sample in a study of blood T cell repertoires in COVID-19. TCRdb's copy holds only in-frame clones and misses some; the assay was immunoSEQ multiplex PCR. The repertoire consists of 200,000 to 250,000 clones, with approximately 87% occurring once and the leading ten covering around 2.2%. What was sequenced was peripheral blood. The receptor set was obtained from a woman aged 45-65 years with acute or convalescent COVID-19.

The rearrangement joins TRBV4-3 to TRBJ2-6; TRBD1 is a possible D gene (6 bases). With 0 bases removed from V and 2 bases from J, the gap between germline ends came to 11 bases. Germline CDR1 is LGHNA and CDR2 is YSLEER. The CDR3 contains 17 residues. The DNA of the CDR3 is TGCGCCAGCAGCCAAGATTTACAGGGCGCTGGGGCCAACGTCCTGACTTTC. As protein: CASSQDLQGAGANVLTF.

The gene calls are TRBV10-3 and TRBJ1-2; TRBD1 might be the D (5 bases). CDR3 length equals 14 residues. V lost 5 bases to trimming and J lost 3 bases, with 13 bases between them. CDR1 is ENHRY, CDR2 SYGVKD, per germline. The CDR3 spells CAISPSGYDYGYTF. DNA for the CDR3: TGTGCCATCAGTCCATCAGGGTATGACTATGGCTACACCTTC.

The CDR3 DNA sequence: TGCAGCGCCTCGGGACAGACATATGGCTACACCTTC. Protein product: CSASGQTYGYTF. The gene calls are TRBV29-1 and TRBJ1-2; 7 bases agree with TRBD1. The CDR3 contains 12 residues. Germline CDR1 is SQVTM and CDR2 is ANQGSEA. V was pared by 7 bases and J by 5 bases, with 7 bases of the junction left unmatched.

The chain has TRBV3-1 (or the pseudogene TRBV3-2) and TRBJ2-5, with 11 bases fitting TRBD2. CDR3 length: 16 amino acids. Trimming removed 3 bases from V and 3 bases from J; junction bases left unmatched: 6. Germline V gives CDR1 LGHDT, CDR2 YNNKEL (reference sequence). CDR3 in amino acids: CASSHYSGGAEETQYF. The CDR3 bases are TGTGCCAGCAGCCATTATAGCGGGGGGGCCGAAGAGACCCAGTACTTC.

In nucleotides, the CDR3 is TGTGCCAGCAGCCAAGAACAGGGGGGGAATCGGACTGAAGCTTTCTTT. Translating it yields CASSQEQGGNRTEAFF. The chain has TRBV3-1 (or the pseudogene TRBV3-2) and TRBJ1-1, with 8 bases identical to TRBD1. This CDR3 has 16 residues. The ends lost 0 bases at V and 5 bases at J; junction bases unmatched: 8. Germline V gene lookup returns CDR1 LGHDT and CDR2 YNNKEL (reference sequence).

The chain is built from TRBV10-2 and TRBJ2-7; maybe TRBD1 (6 bases). V was pared by 2 bases and J by 2 bases, with 13 bases between. The germline V gene has CDR1 WSHSY and CDR2 SAAADI. This CDR3 is 15 amino acids long. CDR3 amino acids: CASSERTGKPYEQYF. The CDR3 DNA follows: TGCGCCAGCAGTGAGAGAACAGGGAAGCCCTACGAGCAGTACTTC.

The rearrangement links TRBV18 to TRBJ2-7, with 7 bases identical to TRBD1. The CDR3 length is 14 residues. The V and J ends lost 2 bases and 0 bases, in that order; junction bases with no gene match: 1. CDR1 and CDR2 from the germline V gene are KGHSH and LQKENI. This CDR3 is CASSPRGHSYEQYF. CDR3 coding DNA: TGTGCCAGCTCACCAAGGGGGCACTCCTACGAGCAGTACTTC.

The chain joins TRBV11-3 to TRBJ2-3, with 7 bases matching TRBD1. J lost 0 bases, V lost 5 bases, and 5 bases had no gene match. Germline V gene lookup returns CDR1 SGHNT and CDR2 YENEEA. The CDR3 contains 15 residues. The CDR3, as DNA: TGTGCCAGCAGCGCAACAGGGGCGAGCACAGATACGCAGTATTTT. This translates into CASSATGASTDTQYF. Complete variable domain (other parts from reference TRBV11-3 and TRBJ2-3): EAGVVQSPRYKIIEKKQPVAFWCNPISGHNTLYWYLQNLGQGPELLIRYENEEAVDDSQLPKDRFSAERLKGVDSTLKIQPAELGDSAVYLCASSATGASTDTQYFGPGTRLTVL.

This chain uses TRBV6-2 or TRBV6-3 with TRBJ2-3, with 15 bases fitting TRBD2. This CDR3 is built from 19 residues. Trimming at V came to 2 bases and at J to 0 bases, leaving 6 bases not matched to a gene. Germline values: CDR1 MNHEY, CDR2 SVGEGT. The CDR3 sequence: CASSYLGLAGGPSTDTQYF. The CDR3 bases are TGTGCCAGCAGTTACCTCGGACTAGCGGGAGGGCCGAGCACAGATACGCAGTATTTT.

This chain joins TRBV11-3 and TRBJ1-3; D is possibly TRBD1 (6 bases). Germline lookup yields CDR1 SGHNT and CDR2 YENEEA. With 5 bases removed from V and 4 bases from J, the gap between germline ends came to 15 bases. CDR3 length equals 15 residues. The CDR3 sequence is CASSRRGGEGNTIYF. The CDR3 region has the DNA TGTGCCAGCAGCCGAAGGGGGGGCGAAGGAAACACCATATATTTT.

A single count supports this clone. This sequence joins TRBV11-3 and TRBJ2-7, with a weak D call TRBD2 (6 bases). The germline gives CDR1 SGHNT, CDR2 YENEEA. The CDR3 sequence is 14 residues long. Trimming left V 5 bases short and J 3 bases short, with 14 bases between. The CDR3 nucleotides are TGTGCCAGCAGCGGACCTGGGGGAGGCTACGAGCAGTACTTC. Translated, it gives CASSGPGGGYEQYF.

The chain is built from TRBV5-6 and TRBJ2-1; 7 bases are a match to TRBD2. Germline lookup yields CDR1 SGHDT and CDR2 YYEEEE. The CDR3 extends over 14 amino acids. The trim removed 0 bases at V and 5 bases at J, leaving 2 bases unmatched. CDR3 bases: TGTGCCAGCAGCTTGGGCGGGAGAAACAATGAGCAGTTCTTC. It yields the protein CASSLGGRNNEQFF.

The chain links TRBV19 to TRBJ1-2; a weak D match, TRBD1 (5 bases). Germline V lookup: CDR1 LNHDA, CDR2 SQIVND (reference sequence). The length of the CDR3 is 16 residues. The V end lost 9 bases, the J end lost 8 bases, and 28 bases lay between the germline ends. The CDR3 coding sequence is TGTGCCAGCCAACAGTATATCGGTTTAGTAGACAGCGGCTACACCTTC. This codes for CASQQYIGLVDSGYTF.

Concerning this clone: The junction departs from the called germline gene at one end, perhaps through a read error. The V and J genes are TRBV3-1 (or the pseudogene TRBV3-2) and TRBJ2-6; the D is unclear. The CDR3 covers 15 residues. The germline V gene has CDR1 LGHDT and CDR2 YNNKEL (reference sequence). In nucleotides, the CDR3 is TGTGCCAGCAGCCGAGCCTCCTCTGAGGCCAACGTCCTGACTTTC. Amino acids: CASSRASSEANVLTF.

V gene TRBV27 combines with J gene TRBJ2-7; possible D gene TRBD1, 6 bases. Germline-derived CDR1 and CDR2 are MNHEY and SMNVEV (reference sequence). The germline V and J ends were trimmed by 4 bases and 0 bases, with 13 bases remaining between them. The CDR3 consists of 15 residues. The CDR3 is CASSYQGQSSYEQYF. Here the CDR3 DNA reads TGTGCCAGCAGTTACCAAGGACAGAGCTCCTACGAGCAGTACTTC.

V usage is TRBV10-2 and J usage is TRBJ2-5, with TRBD1 matching 9 bases. The CDR3 extends over 15 amino acids. J gave up 1 base and V 5 bases, and 5 bases lay outside the gene matches. Germline assignment: CDR1 WSHSY and CDR2 SAAADI. The CDR3 loop reads CASSPTGGPQETQYF. CDR3 in DNA: TGCGCCAGCAGTCCAACAGGGGGCCCCCAAGAGACCCAGTACTTC.

The chain links TRBV5-5 to TRBJ1-6; 7 bases are shared with TRBD1. This CDR3 has 15 residues. Trimming cost V 2 bases and J 7 bases; bases outside gene matches: 6. The germline V gene encodes CDR1 SGHKS and CDR2 YYEKEE (reference sequence). CDR3 amino acids: CASSLSDRVNSPLHF. CDR3 DNA: TGTGCCAGCAGCTTATCCGACAGGGTCAATTCACCCCTCCACTTT.